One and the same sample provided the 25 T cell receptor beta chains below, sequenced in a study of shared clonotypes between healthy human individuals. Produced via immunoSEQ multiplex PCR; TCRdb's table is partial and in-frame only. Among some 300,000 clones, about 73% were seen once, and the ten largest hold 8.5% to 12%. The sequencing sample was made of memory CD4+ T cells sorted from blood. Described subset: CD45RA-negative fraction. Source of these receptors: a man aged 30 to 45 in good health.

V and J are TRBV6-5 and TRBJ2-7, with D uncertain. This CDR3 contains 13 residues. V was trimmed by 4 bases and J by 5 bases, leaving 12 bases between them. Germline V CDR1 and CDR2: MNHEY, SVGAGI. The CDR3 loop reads CASSSGVRHEQYF. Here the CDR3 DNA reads TGTGCCAGCAGTTCGGGCGTACGCCACGAGCAGTACTTC.

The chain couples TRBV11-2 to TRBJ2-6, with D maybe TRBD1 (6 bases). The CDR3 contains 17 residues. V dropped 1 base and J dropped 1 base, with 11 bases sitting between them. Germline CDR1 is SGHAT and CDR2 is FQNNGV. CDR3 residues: CASSLARGESGANVLTF. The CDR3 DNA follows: TGTGCCAGCAGCTTAGCCAGGGGAGAGTCTGGGGCCAACGTCCTGACTTTC.

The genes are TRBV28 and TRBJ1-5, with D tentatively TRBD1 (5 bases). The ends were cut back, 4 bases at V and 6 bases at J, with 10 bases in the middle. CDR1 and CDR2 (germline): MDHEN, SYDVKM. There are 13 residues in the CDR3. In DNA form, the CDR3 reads TGTGCCAGCAGTTCCCCAGGGATTCAGCCCCAGCATTTT. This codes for CASSSPGIQPQHF.

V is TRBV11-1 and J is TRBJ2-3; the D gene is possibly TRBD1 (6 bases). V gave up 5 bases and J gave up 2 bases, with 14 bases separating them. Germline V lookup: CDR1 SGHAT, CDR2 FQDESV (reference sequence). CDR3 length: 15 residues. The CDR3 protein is CASSATGYHTDTQYF. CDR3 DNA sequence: TGTGCCAGCAGCGCAACAGGGTATCACACAGATACGCAGTATTTT.

The CDR3 reads CASSLSGRSSYEQYF. CDR3 DNA sequence: TGTGCCAGCAGTCTTAGCGGGAGGAGCTCCTACGAGCAGTACTTC. The chain links TRBV5-4 to TRBJ2-7; 10 positions agree with TRBD2. Per the germline V gene, CDR1 is SGHNT and CDR2 is YYREEE (reference sequence). V shed 5 bases, J shed 0 bases, and the junction held 5 bases outside the gene matches. The CDR3 covers 15 residues. Looking up the rest from reference TRBV5-4 and TRBJ2-7 gives the full variable domain: ETGVTQSPTHLIKTRGQQVTLRCSSQSGHNTVSWYQQALGQGPQFIFQYYREEENGRGNFPPRFSGLQFPNYSSELNVNALELDDSALYLCASSLSGRSSYEQYFGPGTRLTVT.

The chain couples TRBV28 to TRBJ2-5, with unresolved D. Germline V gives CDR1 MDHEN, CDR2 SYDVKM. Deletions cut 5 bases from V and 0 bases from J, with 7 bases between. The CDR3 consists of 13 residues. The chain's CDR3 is CASSLPNQETQYF. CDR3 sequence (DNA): TGTGCCAGCAGTCTTCCTAACCAAGAGACCCAGTACTTC.

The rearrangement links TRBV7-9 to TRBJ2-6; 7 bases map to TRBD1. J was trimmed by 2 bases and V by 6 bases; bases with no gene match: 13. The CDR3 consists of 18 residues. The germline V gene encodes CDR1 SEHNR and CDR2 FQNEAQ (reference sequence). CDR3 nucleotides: TGTGCCAGCAGGCCGTGGGGAACAGGGGAGACTGGGGCCAACGTCCTGACTTTC. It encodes CASRPWGTGETGANVLTF.

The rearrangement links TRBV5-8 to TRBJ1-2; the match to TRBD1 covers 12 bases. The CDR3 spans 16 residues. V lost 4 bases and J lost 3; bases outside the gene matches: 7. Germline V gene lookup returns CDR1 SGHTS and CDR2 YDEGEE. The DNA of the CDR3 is TGTGCCAGCAGCAAGGGACAGGGGGCGCTGGACTATGGCTACACCTTC. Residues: CASSKGQGALDYGYTF.

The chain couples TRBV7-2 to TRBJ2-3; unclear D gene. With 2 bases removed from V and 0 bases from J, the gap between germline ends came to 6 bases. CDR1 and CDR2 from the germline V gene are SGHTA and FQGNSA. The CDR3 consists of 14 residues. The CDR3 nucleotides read TGTGCCAGCAGCTTATTGGGGAGCACAGATACGCAGTATTTT. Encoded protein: CASSLLGSTDTQYF.

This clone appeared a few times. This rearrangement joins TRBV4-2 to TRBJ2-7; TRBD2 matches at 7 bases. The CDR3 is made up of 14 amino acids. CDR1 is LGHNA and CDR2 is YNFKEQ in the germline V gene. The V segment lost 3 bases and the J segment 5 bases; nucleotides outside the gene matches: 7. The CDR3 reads CASSQSGGLNEQYF. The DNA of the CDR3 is TGTGCCAGCAGCCAGTCGGGAGGCCTGAACGAGCAGTACTTC.

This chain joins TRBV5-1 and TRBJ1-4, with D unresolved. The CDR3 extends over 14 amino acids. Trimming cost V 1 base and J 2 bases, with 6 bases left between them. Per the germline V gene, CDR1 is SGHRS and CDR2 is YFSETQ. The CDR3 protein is CASSLRTTNEKLFF. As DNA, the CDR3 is TGCGCCAGCAGCTTGAGAACGACTAATGAAAAACTGTTTTTT.

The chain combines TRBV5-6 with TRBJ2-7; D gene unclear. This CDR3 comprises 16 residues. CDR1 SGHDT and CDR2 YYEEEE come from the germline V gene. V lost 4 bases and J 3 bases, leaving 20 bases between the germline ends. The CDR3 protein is CASSLVGDGAFYEQYF. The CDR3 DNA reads TGTGCCAGCAGCCTGGTTGGAGACGGAGCCTTCTACGAGCAGTACTTC.

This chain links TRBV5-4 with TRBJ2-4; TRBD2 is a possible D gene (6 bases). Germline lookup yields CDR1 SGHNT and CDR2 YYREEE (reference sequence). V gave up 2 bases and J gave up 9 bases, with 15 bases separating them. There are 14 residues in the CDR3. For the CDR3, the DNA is TGTGCCAGCAGCTTAACGGGAGAAGGGAGCATTCAGTACTTC. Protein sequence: CASSLTGEGSIQYF. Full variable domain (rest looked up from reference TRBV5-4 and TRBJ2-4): ETGVTQSPTHLIKTRGQQVTLRCSSQSGHNTVSWYQQALGQGPQFIFQYYREEENGRGNFPPRFSGLQFPNYSSELNVNALELDDSALYLCASSLTGEGSIQYFGAGTRLSVL.

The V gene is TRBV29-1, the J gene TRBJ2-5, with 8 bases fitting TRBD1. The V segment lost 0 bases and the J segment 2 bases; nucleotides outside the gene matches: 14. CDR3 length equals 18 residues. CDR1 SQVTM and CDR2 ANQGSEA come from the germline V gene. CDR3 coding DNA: TGCAGCGTTGAAGATCACTCCAGGACAGGGAGACTACAAGAGACCCAGTACTTC. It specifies CSVEDHSRTGRLQETQYF.

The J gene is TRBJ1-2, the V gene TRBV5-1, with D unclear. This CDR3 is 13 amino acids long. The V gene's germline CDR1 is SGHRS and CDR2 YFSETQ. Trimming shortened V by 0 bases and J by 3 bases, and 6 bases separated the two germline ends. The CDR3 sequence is CASSLATDYGYTF. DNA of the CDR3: TGCGCCAGCAGCTTGGCAACAGACTATGGCTACACCTTC.

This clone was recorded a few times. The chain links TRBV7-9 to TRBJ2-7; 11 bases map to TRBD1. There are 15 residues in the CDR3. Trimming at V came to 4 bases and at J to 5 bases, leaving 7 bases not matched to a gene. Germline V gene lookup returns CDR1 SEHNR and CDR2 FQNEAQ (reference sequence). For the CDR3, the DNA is TGTGCCAGCAGCTCTAACCGGGACAGGGGGAACGAGCAGTACTTC. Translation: CASSSNRDRGNEQYF. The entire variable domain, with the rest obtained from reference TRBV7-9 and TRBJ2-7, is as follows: DTGVSQNPRHKITKRGQNVTFRCDPISEHNRLYWYRQTLGQGPEFLTYFQNEAQLEKSRLLSDRFSAERPKGSFSTLEIQRTEQGDSAMYLCASSSNRDRGNEQYFGPGTRLTVT.

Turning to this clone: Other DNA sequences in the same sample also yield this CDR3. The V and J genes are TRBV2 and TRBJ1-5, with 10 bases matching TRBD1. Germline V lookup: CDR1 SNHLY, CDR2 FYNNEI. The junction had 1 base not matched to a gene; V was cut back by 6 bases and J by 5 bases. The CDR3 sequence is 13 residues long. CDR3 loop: CASRGTGDQPQHF. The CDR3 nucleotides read TGTGCCAGCAGGGGGACAGGGGATCAGCCCCAGCATTTT.

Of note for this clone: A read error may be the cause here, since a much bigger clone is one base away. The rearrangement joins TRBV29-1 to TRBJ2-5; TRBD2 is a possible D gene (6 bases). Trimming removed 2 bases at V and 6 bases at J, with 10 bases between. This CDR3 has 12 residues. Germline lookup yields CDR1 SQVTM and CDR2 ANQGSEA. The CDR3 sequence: CSVETSSKTQYF. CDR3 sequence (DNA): TGCAGCGTTGAAACTAGCTCTAAGACCCAGTACTTC.

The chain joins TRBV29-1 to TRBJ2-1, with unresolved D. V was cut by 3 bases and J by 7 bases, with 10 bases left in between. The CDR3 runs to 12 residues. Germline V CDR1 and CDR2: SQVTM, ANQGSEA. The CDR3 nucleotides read TGCAGCGTTGATGGGCTCCGGAATGAGCAGTTCTTC. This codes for CSVDGLRNEQFF.

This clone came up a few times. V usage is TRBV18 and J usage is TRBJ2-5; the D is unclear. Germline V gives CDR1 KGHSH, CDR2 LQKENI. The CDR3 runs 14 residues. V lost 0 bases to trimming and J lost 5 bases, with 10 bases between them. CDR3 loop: CASSPPESRETQYF. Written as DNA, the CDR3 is TGTGCCAGCTCACCACCTGAGAGTAGGGAGACCCAGTACTTC.

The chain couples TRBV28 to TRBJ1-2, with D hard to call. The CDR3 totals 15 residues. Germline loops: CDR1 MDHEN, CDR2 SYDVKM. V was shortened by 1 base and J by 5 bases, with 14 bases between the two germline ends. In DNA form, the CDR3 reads TGTGCCAGCAGTTTATCCCTTGACGGAAAATATGGCTACACCTTC. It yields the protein CASSLSLDGKYGYTF.

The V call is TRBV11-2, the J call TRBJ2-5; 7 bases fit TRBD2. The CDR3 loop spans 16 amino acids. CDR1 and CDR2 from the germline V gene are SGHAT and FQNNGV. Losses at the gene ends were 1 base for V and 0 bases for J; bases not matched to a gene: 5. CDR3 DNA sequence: TGTGCCAGCAGCTTAGCGGGAGGAATTTACCAAGAGACCCAGTACTTC. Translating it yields CASSLAGGIYQETQYF.

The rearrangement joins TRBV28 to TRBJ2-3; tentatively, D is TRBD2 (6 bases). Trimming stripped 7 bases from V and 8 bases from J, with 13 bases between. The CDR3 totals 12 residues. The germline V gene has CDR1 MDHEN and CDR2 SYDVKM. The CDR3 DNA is TGTGCCAGCACCCCTCCGCGGGGTACGCAGTATTTT. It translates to CASTPPRGTQYF.

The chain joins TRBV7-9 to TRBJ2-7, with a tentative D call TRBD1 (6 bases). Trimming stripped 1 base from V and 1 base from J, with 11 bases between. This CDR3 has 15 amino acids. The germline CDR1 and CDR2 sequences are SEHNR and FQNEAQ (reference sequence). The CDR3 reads CASSLDMDRSYEQYF. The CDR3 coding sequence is TGTGCCAGCAGCTTAGATATGGACAGATCCTACGAGCAGTACTTC.

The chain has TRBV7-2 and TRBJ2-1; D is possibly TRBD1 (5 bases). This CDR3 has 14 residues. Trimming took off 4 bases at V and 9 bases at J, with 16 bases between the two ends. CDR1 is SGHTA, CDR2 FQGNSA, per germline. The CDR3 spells CASSYSDSPGEQFF. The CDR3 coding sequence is TGTGCCAGCAGCTACTCCGACAGCCCAGGTGAGCAGTTCTTC.